The 6 T cell receptor beta chains presented below share a single source sample, sequenced in a study of blood T cell repertoires in COVID-19. Assay used: immunoSEQ multiplex PCR; TCRdb lists only in-frame clones, some missing. Counted here are about 360,000 clones, around 80% occurring once; the ten biggest clones make up roughly 3%. Material for sequencing was peripheral blood. Every receptor here comes from a man between 25 and 39 years old with active or convalescent COVID-19.

There are a few counts of this clone. V is TRBV19 and J is TRBJ2-7; no definite D call. This CDR3 region has 13 residues. From germline, CDR1 is LNHDA and CDR2 SQIVND (reference sequence). V was cut by 3 bases and J by 0 bases, with 6 bases left in between. CDR3 DNA: TGTGCCAGTAGTATCGGTAGCTCCTACGAGCAGTACTTC. This gives the protein CASSIGSSYEQYF.

The rearrangement links TRBV30 to TRBJ1-2; unclear D gene. Trimming cost V 0 bases and J 2 bases, with 13 bases left between them. The CDR3 is 15 amino acids. Germline loops: CDR1 GTSNPN, CDR2 SVGIG (reference sequence). In DNA form, the CDR3 reads TGTGCCTGGAGTGTAGACTGGCAGTTGAACTATGGCTACACCTTC. Encoded protein: CAWSVDWQLNYGYTF.

J is TRBJ2-7 and V is TRBV5-4, with TRBD1 matching 10 bases. This CDR3 is built from 15 residues. V lost 4 bases to trimming and J lost 6 bases; unmatched junction nucleotides: 10. The germline V gene has CDR1 SGHNT and CDR2 YYREEE (reference sequence). The CDR3 sequence: CASSPRTGGTGEQYF. CDR3 nucleotide sequence: TGTGCCAGCAGCCCGAGGACAGGGGGGACGGGCGAGCAGTACTTC.

CDR3 sequence: CASRQTGDQAFF. The CDR3 region has the DNA TGCGCCAGCAGGCAGACAGGGGACCAAGCTTTCTTT. The chain carries TRBV5-1 and TRBJ1-1, with TRBD1 matching over 8 bases. The CDR3 is 12 amino acids. With V trimmed by 5 bases and J by 9 bases, 6 bases remained unmatched. Germline values: CDR1 SGHRS, CDR2 YFSETQ.

The chain is built from TRBV4-3 and TRBJ1-4; D remains unclear. This CDR3 has 17 amino acids. With 0 bases removed from V and 3 bases from J, the gap between germline ends came to 14 bases. Germline V gene data show CDR1 as LGHNA and CDR2 as YSLEER. CDR3 bases: TGCGCCAGCAGCCAAGATAACGGGATTAGGGCTAATGAAAAACTGTTTTTT. Translated, it gives CASSQDNGIRANEKLFF.

The rearrangement uses TRBV11-3 and TRBJ2-5; TRBD2 might be the D (5 bases). V was clipped by 6 bases and J by 5 bases, with 13 bases between them. The CDR3 extends over 13 amino acids. The germline CDR1 and CDR2 sequences are SGHNT and YENEEA. The chain's CDR3 is CASSLRDRETQYF. The DNA for the CDR3 is TGTGCCAGCAGTTTACGGGATAGGGAGACCCAGTACTTC.